This T cell receptor (beta chain) was captured by sequencing in a study of blood T cell repertoires in COVID-19. The wider study: Whether acute or convalescent, the COVID-19 samples came from the United States, Italy and Spain. PBMCs, B-cell-depleted T cells, or T cells provided the cDNA or gDNA that made up the material.

Measured with immunoSEQ multiplex PCR; TCRdb has only the in-frame clones, and not every one. This table has a few hundred thousand clones, 65% to 90% appearing once. The CDR3 covers 15 residues. Trimming left V 3 bases short and J 0 bases short, with 11 bases between. Per the germline V gene, CDR1 is MGHRA and CDR2 is YSYEKL. The gene calls are TRBV4-1 and TRBJ1-2; D possibly corresponds to TRBD1 (5 bases). This TCR was recovered from a man aged 50-60 years with acute or convalescent COVID-19. What was sequenced was peripheral blood. DNA for the CDR3: TGCGCCAGCAGCCACTTCAGGGATTCTAACTATGGCTACACCTTC. It codes for CASSHFRDSNYGYTF.